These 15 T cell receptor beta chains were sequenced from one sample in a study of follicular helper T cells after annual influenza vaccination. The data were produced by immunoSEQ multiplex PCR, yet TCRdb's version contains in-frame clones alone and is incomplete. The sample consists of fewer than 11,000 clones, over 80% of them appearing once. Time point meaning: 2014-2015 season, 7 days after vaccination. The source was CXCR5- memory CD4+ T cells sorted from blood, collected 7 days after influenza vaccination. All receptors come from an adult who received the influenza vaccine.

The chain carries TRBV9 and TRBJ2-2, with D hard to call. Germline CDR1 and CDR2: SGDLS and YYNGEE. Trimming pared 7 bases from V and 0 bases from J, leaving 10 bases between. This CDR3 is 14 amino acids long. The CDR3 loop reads CASRPRANTGELFF. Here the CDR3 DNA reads TGTGCCAGCCGCCCCCGCGCGAACACCGGGGAGCTGTTTTTT.

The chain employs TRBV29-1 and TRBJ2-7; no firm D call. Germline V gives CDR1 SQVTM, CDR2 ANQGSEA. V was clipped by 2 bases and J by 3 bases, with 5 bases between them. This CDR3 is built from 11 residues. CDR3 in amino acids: CSVETGYEQYF. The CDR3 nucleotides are TGCAGCGTTGAAACCGGCTACGAGCAGTACTTC.

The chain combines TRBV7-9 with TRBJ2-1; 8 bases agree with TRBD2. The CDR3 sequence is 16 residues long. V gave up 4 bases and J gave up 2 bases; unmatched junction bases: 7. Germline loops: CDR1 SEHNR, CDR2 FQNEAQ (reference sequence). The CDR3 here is CASSYPGGRAYNEQFF. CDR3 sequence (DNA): TGTGCCAGCAGCTACCCGGGGGGGAGGGCCTACAATGAGCAGTTCTTC.

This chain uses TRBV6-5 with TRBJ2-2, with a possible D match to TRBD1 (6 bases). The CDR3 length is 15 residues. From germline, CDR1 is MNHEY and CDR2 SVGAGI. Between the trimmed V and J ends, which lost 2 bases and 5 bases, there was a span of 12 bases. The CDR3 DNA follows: TGTGCCAGCAGTTACCAGGACAGACTAACCGGGGAGCTGTTTTTT. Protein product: CASSYQDRLTGELFF.

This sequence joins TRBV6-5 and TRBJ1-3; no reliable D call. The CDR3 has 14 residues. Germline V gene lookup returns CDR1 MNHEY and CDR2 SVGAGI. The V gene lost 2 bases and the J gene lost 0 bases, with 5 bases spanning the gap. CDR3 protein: CASSYRFSGNTIYF. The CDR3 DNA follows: TGTGCCAGCAGTTACCGGTTCTCTGGAAACACCATATATTTT.

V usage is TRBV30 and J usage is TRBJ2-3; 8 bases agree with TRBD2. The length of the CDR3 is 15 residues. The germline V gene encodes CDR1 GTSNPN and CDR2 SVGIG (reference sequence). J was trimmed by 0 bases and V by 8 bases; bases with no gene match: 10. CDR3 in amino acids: CARGGVSSSTDTQYF. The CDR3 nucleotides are TGTGCCCGGGGGGGGGTTAGCTCGAGCACAGATACGCAGTATTTT.

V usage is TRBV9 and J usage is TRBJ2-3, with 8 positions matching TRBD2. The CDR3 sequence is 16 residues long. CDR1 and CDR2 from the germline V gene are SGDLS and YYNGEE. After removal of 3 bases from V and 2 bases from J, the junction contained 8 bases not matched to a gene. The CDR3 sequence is CASSDSGATHTDTQYF. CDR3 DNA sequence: TGTGCCAGCAGCGATAGCGGGGCCACCCACACAGATACGCAGTATTTT.

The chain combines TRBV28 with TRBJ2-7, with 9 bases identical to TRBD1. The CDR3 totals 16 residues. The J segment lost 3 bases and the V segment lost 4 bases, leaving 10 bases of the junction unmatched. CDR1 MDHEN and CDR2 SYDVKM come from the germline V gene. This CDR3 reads CASSSSGTGRIYEQYF. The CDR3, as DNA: TGTGCCAGCAGTTCCTCCGGGACAGGGAGGATCTACGAGCAGTACTTC. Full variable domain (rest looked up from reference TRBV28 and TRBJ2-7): DVKVTQSSRYLVKRTGEKVFLECVQDMDHENMFWYRQDPGLGLRLIYFSYDVKMKEKGDIPEGYSVSREKKERFSLILESASTNQTSMYLCASSSSGTGRIYEQYFGPGTRLTVT.

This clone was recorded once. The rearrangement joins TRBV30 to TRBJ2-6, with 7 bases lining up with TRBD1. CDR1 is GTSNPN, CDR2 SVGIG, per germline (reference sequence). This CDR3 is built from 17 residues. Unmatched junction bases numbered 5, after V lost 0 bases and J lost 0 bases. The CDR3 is CAWSVTGTNSGANVLTF. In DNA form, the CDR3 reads TGTGCCTGGAGTGTGACAGGGACCAACTCTGGGGCCAACGTCCTGACTTTC.

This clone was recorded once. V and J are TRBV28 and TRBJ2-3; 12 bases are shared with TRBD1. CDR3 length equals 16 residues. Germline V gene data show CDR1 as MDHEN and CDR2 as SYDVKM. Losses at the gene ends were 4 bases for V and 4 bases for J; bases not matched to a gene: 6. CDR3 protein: CASSYRGTGGPDTQYF. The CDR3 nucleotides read TGTGCCAGCAGTTACCGCGGGACAGGGGGCCCAGATACGCAGTATTTT. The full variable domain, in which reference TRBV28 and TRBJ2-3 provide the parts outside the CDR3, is DVKVTQSSRYLVKRTGEKVFLECVQDMDHENMFWYRQDPGLGLRLIYFSYDVKMKEKGDIPEGYSVSREKKERFSLILESASTNQTSMYLCASSYRGTGGPDTQYFGPGTRLTVL.

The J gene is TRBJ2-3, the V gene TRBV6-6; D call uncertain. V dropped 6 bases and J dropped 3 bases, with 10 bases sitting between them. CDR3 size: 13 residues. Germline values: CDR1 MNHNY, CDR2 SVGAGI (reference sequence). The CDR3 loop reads CASSPRVTDTQYF. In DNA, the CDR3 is TGTGCCAGCAGCCCACGCGTGACAGATACGCAGTATTTT.

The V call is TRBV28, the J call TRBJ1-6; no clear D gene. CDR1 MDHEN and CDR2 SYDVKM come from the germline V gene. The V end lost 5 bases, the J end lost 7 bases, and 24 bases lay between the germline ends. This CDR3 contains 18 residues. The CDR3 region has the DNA TGTGCCAGCAGTCCCAGCTGGCAGATTGACCTCTCAAATTCACCCCTCCACTTT. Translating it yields CASSPSWQIDLSNSPLHF.

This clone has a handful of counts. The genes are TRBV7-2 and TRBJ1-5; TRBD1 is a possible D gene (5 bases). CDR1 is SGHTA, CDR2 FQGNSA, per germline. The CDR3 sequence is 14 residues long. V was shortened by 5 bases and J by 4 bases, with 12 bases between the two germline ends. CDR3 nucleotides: TGTGCCAGCAGCCCAAGGGACGGAAATCAGCCCCAGCATTTT. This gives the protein CASSPRDGNQPQHF. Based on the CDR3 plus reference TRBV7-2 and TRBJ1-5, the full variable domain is GAGVSQSPSNKVTEKGKDVELRCDPISGHTALYWYRQSLGQGLEFLIYFQGNSAPDKSGLPSDRFSAERTGGSVSTLTIQRTQQEDSAVYLCASSPRDGNQPQHFGDGTRLSIL.

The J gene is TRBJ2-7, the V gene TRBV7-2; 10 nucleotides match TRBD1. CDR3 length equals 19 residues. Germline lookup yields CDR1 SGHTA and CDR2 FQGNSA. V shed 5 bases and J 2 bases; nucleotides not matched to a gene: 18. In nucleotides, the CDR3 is TGTGCCAGCAGCCAAAGGGTGGGGACAGGGGACAGTAGGCCCTACGAGCAGTACTTC. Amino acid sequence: CASSQRVGTGDSRPYEQYF.

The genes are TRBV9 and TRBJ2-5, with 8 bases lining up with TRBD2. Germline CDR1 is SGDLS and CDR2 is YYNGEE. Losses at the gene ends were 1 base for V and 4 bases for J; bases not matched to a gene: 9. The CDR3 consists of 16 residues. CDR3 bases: TGTGCCAGCAGCGTACGGGGGGGAGTTTCGGCAGAGACCCAGTACTTC. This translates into CASSVRGGVSAETQYF.